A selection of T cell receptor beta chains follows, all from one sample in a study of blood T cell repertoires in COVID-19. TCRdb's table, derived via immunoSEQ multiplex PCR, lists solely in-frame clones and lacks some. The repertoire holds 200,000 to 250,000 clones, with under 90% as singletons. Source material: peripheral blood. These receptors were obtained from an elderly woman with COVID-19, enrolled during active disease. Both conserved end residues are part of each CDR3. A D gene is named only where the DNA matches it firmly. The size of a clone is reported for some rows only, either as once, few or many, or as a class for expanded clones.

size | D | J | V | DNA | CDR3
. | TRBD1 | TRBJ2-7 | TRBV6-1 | TGTGCCAGCAGTGCCCGACAGGGGTACGAGCAGTACTTC | CASSARQGYEQYF
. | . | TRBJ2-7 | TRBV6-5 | TGTGCCAGCAGTCTGGAAGGGGGTACCTACGAGCAGTACTTC | CASSLEGGTYEQYF
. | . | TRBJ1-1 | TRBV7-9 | TGTGCCAGCGGGCCTGGTGGAGGAGGGACTGAAGCTTTCTTT | CASGPGGGGTEAFF
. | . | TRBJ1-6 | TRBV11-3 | TGTGCCAGCAGCTTCGGGTTAAGTTCACCCCTCCACTTT | CASSFGLSSPLHF
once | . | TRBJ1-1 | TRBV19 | TGTGCCAGTAGGGAGGGAGAGGGACGAGCTTTCTTT | CASREGEGRAFF
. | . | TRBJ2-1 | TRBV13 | TGTGCCAGCAAAACGGAGGACTCCTACAATGAGCAGTTCTTC | CASKTEDSYNEQFF
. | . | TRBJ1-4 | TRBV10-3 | TGTGCCTCGCAGGGTAGTGGTGCTAATGAAAAACTGTTTTTT | CASQGSGANEKLFF
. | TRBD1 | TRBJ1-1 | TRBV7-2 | TGTGCCAGCAGTCAACAGGGGGATGCGTATCAAGCTTTCTTT | CASSQQGDAYQAFF
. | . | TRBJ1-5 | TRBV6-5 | TGTGCCAGCACGCCAGGGAACAATCAGCCCCAGCATTTT | CASTPGNNQPQHF
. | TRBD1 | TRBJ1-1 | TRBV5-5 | TGTGCCAGCAGCCCCGACAGGGGACGGAACACTGAAGCTTTCTTT | CASSPDRGRNTEAFF
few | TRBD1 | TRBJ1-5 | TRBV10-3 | TGTGCCATACAGGGGAGTAGCAATCAGCCCCAGCATTTT | CAIQGSSNQPQHF
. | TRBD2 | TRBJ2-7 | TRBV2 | TGTGCCAGCAGGTTCGCTAGCGGTGCCTACGAGCAGTACTTC | CASRFASGAYEQYF
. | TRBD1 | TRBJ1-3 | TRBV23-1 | TGCGCCAGCAGTCACCTTGAGACAGGGGAAGTAAACACCATATATTTT | CASSHLETGEVNTIYF
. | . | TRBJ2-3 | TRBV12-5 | TGTGCTAGTGGTTTGTCAGGGGCAACAGATACGCAGTATTTT | CASGLSGATDTQYF
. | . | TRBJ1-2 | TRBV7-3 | TGTGCCAGCAGCTTAACGGGGCATCCGGAGAAAACCTTC | CASSLTGHPEKTF
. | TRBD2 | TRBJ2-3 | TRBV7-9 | TGTGCCAGCAGTTGGGGGGGTACAGATACGCAGTATTTT | CASSWGGTDTQYF
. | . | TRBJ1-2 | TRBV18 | TGTGCCAGCTCCCCACAAGGAGTTGGCTACACCTTC | CASSPQGVGYTF
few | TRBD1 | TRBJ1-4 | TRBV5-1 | TGCGCCAGCAGCTTAGGACAGGGGGCGTCTAATGAAAAACTGTTTTTT | CASSLGQGASNEKLFF
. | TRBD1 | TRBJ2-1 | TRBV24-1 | TGTGCCACCACGAGGCCGAGGGGACAGGGTCACAATGAGCAGTTCTTC | CATTRPRGQGHNEQFF
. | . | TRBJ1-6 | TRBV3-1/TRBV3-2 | TGTGCCAGCAGCCAAGGACAGATTAATTCACCCCTCCACTTT | CASSQGQINSPLHF
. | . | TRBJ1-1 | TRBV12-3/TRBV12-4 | TGTGCCAGCAGCCGTGGGGGGGGCACTGAAGCTTTCTTT | CASSRGGGTEAFF
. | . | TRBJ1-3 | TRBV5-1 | TGCGCCAGCAGCCCGAGGACAACGGCTGGAAACACCATATATTTT | CASSPRTTAGNTIYF
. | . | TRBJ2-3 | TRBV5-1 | TGCGCCAGCAGCTTGGAGGGGGGGAATACGCAGTATTTT | CASSLEGGNTQYF
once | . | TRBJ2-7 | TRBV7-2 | TGTGCCAGCAGCTTCGTTGCCGGTACCTACGAGCAGTACTTC | CASSFVAGTYEQYF
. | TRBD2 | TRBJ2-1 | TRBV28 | TGTGCCAGCAGCTCCAATCCGGGGCGGGAGGGCCCTAATGAGCAGTTCTTC | CASSSNPGREGPNEQFF
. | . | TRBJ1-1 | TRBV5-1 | TGCGCCAGCAGCTTGGCTCCGGGGAACACTGAAGCTTTCTTT | CASSLAPGNTEAFF
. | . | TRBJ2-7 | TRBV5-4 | TGTGCCAGCAGCTTGTCCGCAAGAGGGCCGGGTTTTCACGAGCAGTACTTC | CASSLSARGPGFHEQYF
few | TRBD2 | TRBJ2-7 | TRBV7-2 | TGTGCCAGCAGCTTAGCCGGGTCCCTAGCGGGGCAAGGCTACTCCTACGAGCAGTACTTC | CASSLAGSLAGQGYSYEQYF
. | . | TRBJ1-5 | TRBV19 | TGTGCCTCTAGTCACCCCGGGAGGAGCAATCAGCCCCAGCATTTT | CASSHPGRSNQPQHF
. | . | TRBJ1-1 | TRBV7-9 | TGTGCCAGCAGCTTTTCGGGGACTGAAGCTTTCTTT | CASSFSGTEAFF
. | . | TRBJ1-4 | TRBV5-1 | TGCGCCAGCAGCTTGCAGGGGTCCGAAGAAAAACTGTTTTTT | CASSLQGSEEKLFF